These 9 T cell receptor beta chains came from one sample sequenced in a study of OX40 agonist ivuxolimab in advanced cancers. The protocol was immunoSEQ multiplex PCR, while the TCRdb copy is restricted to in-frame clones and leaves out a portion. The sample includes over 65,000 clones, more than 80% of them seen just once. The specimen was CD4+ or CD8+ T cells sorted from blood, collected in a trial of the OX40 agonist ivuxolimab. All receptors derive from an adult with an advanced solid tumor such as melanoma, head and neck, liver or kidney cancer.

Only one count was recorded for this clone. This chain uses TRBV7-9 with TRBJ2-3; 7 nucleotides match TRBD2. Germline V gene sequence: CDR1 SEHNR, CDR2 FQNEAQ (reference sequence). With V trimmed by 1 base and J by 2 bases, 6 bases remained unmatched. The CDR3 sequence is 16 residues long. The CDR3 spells CASSLGLADSTDTQYF. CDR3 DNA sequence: TGTGCCAGCAGCTTAGGGCTAGCGGACTCCACAGATACGCAGTATTTT. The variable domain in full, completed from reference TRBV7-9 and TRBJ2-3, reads DTGVSQNPRHKITKRGQNVTFRCDPISEHNRLYWYRQTLGQGPEFLTYFQNEAQLEKSRLLSDRFSAERPKGSFSTLEIQRTEQGDSAMYLCASSLGLADSTDTQYFGPGTRLTVL.

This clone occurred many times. The CDR3 reads CASSQVVESRNIQYF. The CDR3 DNA reads TGCGCCAGCAGCCAAGTCGTGGAGTCGAGGAACATTCAGTACTTC. V is TRBV4-1 and J is TRBJ2-4; D ambiguous. V lost 1 base and J 7 bases, leaving 14 bases between the germline ends. The CDR3 length is 15 residues. Per the germline V gene, CDR1 is MGHRA and CDR2 is YSYEKL.

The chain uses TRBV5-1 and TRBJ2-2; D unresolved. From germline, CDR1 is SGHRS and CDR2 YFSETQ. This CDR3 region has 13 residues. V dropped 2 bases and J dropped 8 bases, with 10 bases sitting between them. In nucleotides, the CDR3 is TGCGCCAGCAGCTTCGATTTATCGGGGGAGCTGTTTTTT. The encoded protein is CASSFDLSGELFF.

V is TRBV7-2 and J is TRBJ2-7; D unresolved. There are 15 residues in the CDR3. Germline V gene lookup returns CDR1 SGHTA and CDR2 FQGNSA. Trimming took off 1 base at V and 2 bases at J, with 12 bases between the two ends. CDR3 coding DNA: TGTGCCAGCAGCTTAGTGATGGCAGTCGCCTACGAGCAGTACTTC. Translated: CASSLVMAVAYEQYF.

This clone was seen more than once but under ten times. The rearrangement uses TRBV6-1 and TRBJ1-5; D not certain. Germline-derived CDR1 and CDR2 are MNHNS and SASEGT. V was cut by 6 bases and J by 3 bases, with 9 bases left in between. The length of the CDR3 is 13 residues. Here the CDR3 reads CASREQVNQPQHF. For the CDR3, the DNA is TGTGCCAGCAGAGAGCAGGTCAATCAGCCCCAGCATTTT.

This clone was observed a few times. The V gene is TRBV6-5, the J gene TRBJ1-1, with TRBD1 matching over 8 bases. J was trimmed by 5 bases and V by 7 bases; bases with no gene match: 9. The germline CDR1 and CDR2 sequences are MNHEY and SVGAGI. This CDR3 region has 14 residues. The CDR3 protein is CASTRRTGLTEAFF. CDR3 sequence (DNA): TGTGCCAGCACTCGACGGACAGGGCTGACTGAAGCTTTCTTT.

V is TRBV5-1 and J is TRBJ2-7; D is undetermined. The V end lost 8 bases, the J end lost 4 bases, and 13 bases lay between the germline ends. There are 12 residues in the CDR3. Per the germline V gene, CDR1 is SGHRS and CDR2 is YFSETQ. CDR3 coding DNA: TGCGCCAGTACCGGACCACTTTACGAGCAGTACTTC. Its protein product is CASTGPLYEQYF.

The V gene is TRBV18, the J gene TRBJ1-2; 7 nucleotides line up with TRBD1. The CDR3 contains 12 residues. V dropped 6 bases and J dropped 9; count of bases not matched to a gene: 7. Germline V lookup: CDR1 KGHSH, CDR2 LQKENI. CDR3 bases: TGTGCCAGCTCGCCGGGACAGACGAGCTACACCTTC. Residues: CASSPGQTSYTF.

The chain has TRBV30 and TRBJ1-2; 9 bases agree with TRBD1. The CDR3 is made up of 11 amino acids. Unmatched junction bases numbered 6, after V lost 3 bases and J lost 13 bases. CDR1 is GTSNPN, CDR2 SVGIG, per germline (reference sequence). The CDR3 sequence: CAWRGTGPPTF. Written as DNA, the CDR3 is TGTGCCTGGAGGGGGACAGGGCCCCCCACCTTC.